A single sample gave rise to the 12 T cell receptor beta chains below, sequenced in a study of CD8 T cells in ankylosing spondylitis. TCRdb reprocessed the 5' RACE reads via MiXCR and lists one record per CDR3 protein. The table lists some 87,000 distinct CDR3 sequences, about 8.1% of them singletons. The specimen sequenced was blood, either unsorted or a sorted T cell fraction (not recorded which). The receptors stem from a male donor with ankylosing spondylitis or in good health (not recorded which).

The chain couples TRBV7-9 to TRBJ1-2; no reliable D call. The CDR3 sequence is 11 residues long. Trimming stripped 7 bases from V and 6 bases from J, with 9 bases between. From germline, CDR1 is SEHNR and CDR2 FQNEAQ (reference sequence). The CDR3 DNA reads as TGTGCCAGCAAAGACGGTGATGGCTACACCTTC. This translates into CASKDGDGYTF. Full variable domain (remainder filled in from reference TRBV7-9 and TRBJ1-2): DTGVSQNPRHKITKRGQNVTFRCDPISEHNRLYWYRQTLGQGPEFLTYFQNEAQLEKSRLLSDRFSAERPKGSFSTLEIQRTEQGDSAMYLCASKDGDGYTFGSGTRLTVV.

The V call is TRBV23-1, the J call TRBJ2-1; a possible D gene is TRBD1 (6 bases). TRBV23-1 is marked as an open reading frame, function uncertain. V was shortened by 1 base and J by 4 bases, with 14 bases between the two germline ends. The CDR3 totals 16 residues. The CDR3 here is CASSQWKQGTYNEQFF. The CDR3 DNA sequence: TGCGCCAGCAGTCAATGGAAACAGGGCACTTACAATGAGCAGTTCTTC.

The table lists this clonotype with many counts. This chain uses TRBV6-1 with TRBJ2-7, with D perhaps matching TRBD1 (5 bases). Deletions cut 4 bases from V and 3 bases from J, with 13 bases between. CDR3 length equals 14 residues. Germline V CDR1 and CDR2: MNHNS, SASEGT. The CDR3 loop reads CASSGDADSYEQYF. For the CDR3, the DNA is TGTGCCAGCAGTGGAGACGCTGACAGCTACGAGCAGTACTTC.

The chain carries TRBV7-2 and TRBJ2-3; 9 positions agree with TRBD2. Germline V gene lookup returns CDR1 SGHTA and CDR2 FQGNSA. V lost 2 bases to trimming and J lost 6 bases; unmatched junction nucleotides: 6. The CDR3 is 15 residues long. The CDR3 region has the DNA TGTGCCAGCAGCTTAACTAGCGGGTCCATCGATACGCAGTATTTT. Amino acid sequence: CASSLTSGSIDTQYF.

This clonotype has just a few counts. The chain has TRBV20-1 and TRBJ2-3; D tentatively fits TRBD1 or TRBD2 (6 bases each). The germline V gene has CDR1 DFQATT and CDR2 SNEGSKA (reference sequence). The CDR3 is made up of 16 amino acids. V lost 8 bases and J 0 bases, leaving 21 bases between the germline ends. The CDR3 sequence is CSLGGRPLASTDTQYF. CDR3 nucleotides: TGCAGTCTCGGGGGCCGCCCCCTAGCTAGCACAGATACGCAGTATTTT.

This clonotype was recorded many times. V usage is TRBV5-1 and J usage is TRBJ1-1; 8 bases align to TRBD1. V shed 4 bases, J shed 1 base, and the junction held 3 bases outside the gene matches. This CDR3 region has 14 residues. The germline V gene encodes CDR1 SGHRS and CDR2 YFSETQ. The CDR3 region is CASSPGQANTEAFF. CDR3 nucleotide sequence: TGCGCCAGCAGCCCGGGACAGGCGAACACTGAAGCTTTCTTT.

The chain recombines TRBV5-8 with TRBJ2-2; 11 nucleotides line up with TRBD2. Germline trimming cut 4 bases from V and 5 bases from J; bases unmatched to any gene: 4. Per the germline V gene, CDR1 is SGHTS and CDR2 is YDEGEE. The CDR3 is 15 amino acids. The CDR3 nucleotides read TGTGCCAGCAGCGCCGGGACTAGCGGTACCGGGGAGCTGTTTTTT. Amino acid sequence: CASSAGTSGTGELFF.

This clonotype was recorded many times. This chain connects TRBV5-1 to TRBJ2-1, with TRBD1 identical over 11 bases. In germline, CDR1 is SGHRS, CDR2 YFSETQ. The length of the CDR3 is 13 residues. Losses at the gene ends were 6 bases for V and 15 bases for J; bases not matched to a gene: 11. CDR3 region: CASNPGQGGDRFF. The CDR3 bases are TGCGCCAGCAACCCGGGACAGGGGGGTGATAGGTTCTTC.

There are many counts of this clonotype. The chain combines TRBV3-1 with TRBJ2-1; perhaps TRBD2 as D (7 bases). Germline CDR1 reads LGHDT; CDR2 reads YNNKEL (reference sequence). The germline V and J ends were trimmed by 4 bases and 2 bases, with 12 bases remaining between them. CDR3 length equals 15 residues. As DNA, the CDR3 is TGTGCCAGCAGCCTAGGGGGACTACCCTACAATGAGCAGTTCTTC. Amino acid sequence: CASSLGGLPYNEQFF.

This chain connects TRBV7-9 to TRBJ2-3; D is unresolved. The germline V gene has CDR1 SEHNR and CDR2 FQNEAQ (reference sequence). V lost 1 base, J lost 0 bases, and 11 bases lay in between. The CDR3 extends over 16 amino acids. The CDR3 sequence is CASSLEGLVSTDTQYF. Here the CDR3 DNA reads TGTGCCAGCAGCTTAGAAGGTTTGGTCAGCACAGATACGCAGTATTTT.

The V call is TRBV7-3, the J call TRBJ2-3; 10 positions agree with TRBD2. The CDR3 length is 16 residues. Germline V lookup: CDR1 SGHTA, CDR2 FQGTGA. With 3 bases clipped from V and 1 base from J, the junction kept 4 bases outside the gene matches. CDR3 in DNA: TGTGCCAGCAGCTTGGGGACTAGCGTCGGCACAGATACGCAGTATTTT. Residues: CASSLGTSVGTDTQYF.

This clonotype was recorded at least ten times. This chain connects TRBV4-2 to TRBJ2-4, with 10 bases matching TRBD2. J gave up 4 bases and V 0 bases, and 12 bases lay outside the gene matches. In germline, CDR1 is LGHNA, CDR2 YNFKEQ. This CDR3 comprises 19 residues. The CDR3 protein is CASSQDGPSGGPVKNIQYF. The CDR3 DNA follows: TGTGCCAGCAGCCAAGATGGACCTAGCGGGGGCCCAGTGAAAAACATTCAGTACTTC.